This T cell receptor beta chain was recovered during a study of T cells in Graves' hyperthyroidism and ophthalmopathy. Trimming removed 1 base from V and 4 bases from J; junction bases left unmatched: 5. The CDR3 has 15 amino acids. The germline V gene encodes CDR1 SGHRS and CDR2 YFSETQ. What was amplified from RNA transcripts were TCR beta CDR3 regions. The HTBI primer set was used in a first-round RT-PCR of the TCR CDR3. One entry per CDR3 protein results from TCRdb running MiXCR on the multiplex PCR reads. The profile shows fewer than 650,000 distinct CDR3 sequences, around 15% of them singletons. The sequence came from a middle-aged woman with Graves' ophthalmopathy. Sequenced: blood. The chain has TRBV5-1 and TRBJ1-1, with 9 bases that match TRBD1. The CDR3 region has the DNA TGCGCCAGCAGCTTGATGGGACAGGGCACCACTGAAGCTTTCTTT. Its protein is CASSLMGQGTTEAFF.